This passage covers 7 T cell receptor beta chains from one sample sequenced in a study of regulatory T cells in long-lasting Graves disease. TCR beta libraries were built with iRepertoire HTBI primers and Arm-PCR of CDR3 regions. MiXCR, applied by TCRdb to the multiplex PCR reads, yields one record per CDR3 protein. Seen here are 550,000 to 700,000 distinct CDR3 sequences, about 16% observed once, and the top ten hold 12%. The time point here: newly diagnosed GD, antithyroid drugs for less than 3 months. With RNA extracted from PBMCs as input, the TCR library was made. The sample also formed part of further work on T cells in Graves' hyperthyroidism and ophthalmopathy.

This specimen consisted of peripheral blood mononuclear cells (PBMCs), obtained at new diagnosis, from a patient treated with antithyroid drugs. The receptors come from a man between 18 and 35 years old with Graves disease.

This clonotype was counted ten times or more. CDR3 bases: TGTGCCAGCAGGACTAGCGGGGACATCTCCTACGAGCAGTACTTC. It yields the protein CASRTSGDISYEQYF. The chain is built from TRBV28 and TRBJ2-7; 11 nucleotides agree with TRBD2. CDR3 length: 15 amino acids. J gave up 0 bases and V 6 bases, and 4 bases lay outside the gene matches. Germline loops: CDR1 MDHEN, CDR2 SYDVKM.

This clonotype was found once. This may arise from a read error, as a much more abundant clone is one base away. The rearrangement joins TRBV30 to TRBJ2-7; D gene ambiguous. From germline, CDR1 is GTSNPN and CDR2 SVGIG (reference sequence). This CDR3 has 13 residues. Between the trimmed V and J ends, which lost 0 bases and 10 bases, there was a span of 16 bases. In DNA, the CDR3 is TGTGCCTGGAGTGTAGAGTCCCCCCCCGATCAGTACTTC. As protein: CAWSVESPPDQYF.

This clonotype was seen a handful of times. The chain is built from TRBV2 and TRBJ2-6, with TRBD1 matching over 11 bases. CDR1 and CDR2 from the germline V gene are SNHLY and FYNNEI. This CDR3 comprises 18 residues. V was clipped by 6 bases and J by 0 bases; unmatched bases: 7. The CDR3 protein is CASRYGQGARSGANVLTF. The DNA for the CDR3 is TGTGCCAGCAGATACGGACAGGGGGCCCGCTCTGGGGCCAACGTCCTGACTTTC.

This clonotype was detected ten times or more. The rearrangement links TRBV5-1 to TRBJ1-1, with 7 bases that match TRBD1. The junction had 10 bases not matched to a gene; V was cut back by 5 bases and J by 0 bases. The V gene's germline CDR1 is SGHRS and CDR2 YFSETQ. The CDR3 extends over 16 amino acids. CDR3 sequence: CASRRGDRDMNTEAFF. CDR3 coding DNA: TGCGCCAGCAGACGGGGGGACAGAGACATGAACACTGAAGCTTTCTTT. The whole variable domain, remainder taken from reference TRBV5-1 and TRBJ1-1, is KAGVTQTPRYLIKTRGQQVTLSCSPISGHRSVSWYQQTPGQGLQFLFEYFSETQRNKGNFPGRFSGRQFSNSRSEMNVSTLELGDSALYLCASRRGDRDMNTEAFFGQGTRLTVV.

A note on this clonotype: A clone one base away is much larger, so this may be a read error. The J gene is TRBJ2-1, the V gene TRBV3-1, with D maybe TRBD2 (5 bases). CDR1 and CDR2 (germline): LGHDT, YNNKEL (reference sequence). The CDR3 totals 13 residues. The CDR3 coding sequence is TGTGCCAGCAGCCAACTGGACTGGAATGAGCAGCTCTTC. Protein sequence: CASSQLDWNEQLF.

The genes are TRBV10-2 and TRBJ1-5; D perhaps matches TRBD1 (6 bases). Germline CDR1 WSHSY, CDR2 SAAADI. The CDR3 is 16 amino acids. Deletions cut 3 bases from V and 4 bases from J, with 16 bases between. DNA for the CDR3: TGCGCCAGCAGTGAATGGGCAGGGGTAGGGAATCAGCCCCAGCATTTT. It specifies CASSEWAGVGNQPQHF.

The chain carries TRBV28 and TRBJ2-1; TRBD2 matches at 7 bases. V lost 7 bases and J lost 5; bases outside the gene matches: 11. The CDR3 sequence is 15 residues long. In germline, CDR1 is MDHEN, CDR2 SYDVKM. CDR3 loop: CASNKGRGYNNEQFF. DNA for the CDR3: TGTGCCAGCAACAAGGGGCGGGGGTACAACAATGAGCAGTTCTTC.